These 21 T cell receptor beta chains share one sample of origin, sequenced in a study of neoadjuvant anti-PD-1 for oral cavity cancer. TCRdb's table, derived via immunoSEQ multiplex PCR, lists solely in-frame clones and lacks some. The table shows 20,000 to 25,000 clones, with 40% to 50% occurring only once. The time point is: after neoadjuvant nivolumab, at surgical resection. The sequencing here drew on tumor tissue, taken after nivolumab (anti-PD-1) treatment. The receptors here all came from a person aged 35-79 years with oral cavity squamous cell carcinoma.

This rearrangement joins TRBV7-2 to TRBJ2-7; D not resolved. Trimming removed 5 bases from V and 3 bases from J, with 11 bases in between. This CDR3 is built from 13 residues. CDR1 and CDR2 (germline): SGHTA, FQGNSA. CDR3 nucleotides: TGTGCCAGCAGCCCCGTAGAGGTCTACGAGCAGTACTTC. Its translation is CASSPVEVYEQYF.

This chain connects TRBV5-5 to TRBJ2-7; D is ambiguous. Looked up from germline, CDR1 is SGHKS and CDR2 is YYEKEE (reference sequence). The CDR3 extends over 13 amino acids. V lost 0 bases to trimming and J lost 7 bases, with 11 bases between them. The CDR3 spells CASSLGPNGEQYF. The CDR3, as DNA: TGTGCCAGCAGCTTGGGGCCCAATGGGGAGCAGTACTTC.

DNA for the CDR3: TGCGCCAGCAGGATTTGGACCGGGTCGAACACTGAAGCTTTCTTT. Residues: CASRIWTGSNTEAFF. The chain employs TRBV4-3 and TRBJ1-1; D gene ambiguous. CDR1 and CDR2 from the germline V gene are LGHNA and YSLEER. The CDR3 has 15 residues. V was clipped by 6 bases and J by 1 base, with 15 bases between them.

The V gene is TRBV7-2, the J gene TRBJ2-2; the D gene is possibly TRBD1 (5 bases). This CDR3 spans 15 amino acids. Germline V gives CDR1 SGHTA, CDR2 FQGNSA. With 1 base removed from V and 6 bases from J, the gap between germline ends came to 12 bases. The CDR3 protein is CASSLESGWSGELFF. The CDR3 region has the DNA TGTGCCAGCAGCTTAGAGTCAGGGTGGTCCGGGGAGCTGTTTTTT.

This chain joins TRBV29-1 and TRBJ1-4; 11 bases align to TRBD1. The CDR3 is 15 residues long. The junction had 7 bases not matched to a gene; V was cut back by 4 bases and J by 6 bases. The germline V gene has CDR1 SQVTM and CDR2 ANQGSEA. The DNA for the CDR3 is TGCAGCGTTGGCTGGACAGGGGGCGAGGATGAAAAACTGTTTTTT. It yields the protein CSVGWTGGEDEKLFF.

This clone was seen a handful of times. The rearrangement links TRBV27 to TRBJ1-1; possible D gene TRBD1, 5 bases. CDR1 is MNHEY and CDR2 is SMNVEV in the germline V gene (reference sequence). This CDR3 spans 14 amino acids. V gave up 8 bases and J gave up 3 bases, with 16 bases separating them. The CDR3 DNA is TGTGCCAGCCGATCGACAGCCGGCTACACTGAAGCTTTCTTT. Amino acids: CASRSTAGYTEAFF.

V is TRBV18 and J is TRBJ1-2; 7 bases are a match to TRBD1. The V gene's germline CDR1 is KGHSH and CDR2 LQKENI. The V and J ends lost 1 base and 12 bases, in that order; junction bases with no gene match: 8. The CDR3 runs to 13 residues. The CDR3: CASSPQGAFVDTF. The CDR3 DNA reads as TGTGCCAGCTCACCACAGGGGGCCTTCGTAGACACCTTC. Using reference TRBV18 and TRBJ1-2 for the parts outside the CDR3, the full variable domain is NAGVMQNPRHLVRRRGQEARLRCSPMKGHSHVYWYRQLPEEGLKFMVYLQKENIIDESGMPKERFSAEFPKEGPSILRIQQVVRGDSAAYFCASSPQGAFVDTFGSGTRLTVV.

V usage is TRBV5-4 and J usage is TRBJ2-3; 9 nucleotides align to TRBD1. CDR1 and CDR2 from the germline V gene are SGHNT and YYREEE (reference sequence). V lost 2 bases to trimming and J lost 6 bases; unmatched junction nucleotides: 7. The CDR3 spans 15 residues. DNA for the CDR3: TGTGCCAGCAGCTTTAGGACAGGGGTTGTGGATACGCAGTATTTT. It codes for CASSFRTGVVDTQYF.

This clone showed up many times. This chain links TRBV18 with TRBJ1-4; the D gene is possibly TRBD1 (5 bases). There are 14 residues in the CDR3. Germline V gene data show CDR1 as KGHSH and CDR2 as LQKENI. The V end was cut by 5 bases, the J end by 4 bases, with 11 bases between. CDR3 sequence: CASSVQGNNEKLFF. DNA for the CDR3: TGTGCCAGCTCAGTCCAGGGTAATAATGAAAAACTGTTTTTT.

The chain recombines TRBV27 with TRBJ2-7; 7 bases are shared with TRBD1. CDR3 length: 16 amino acids. Germline loops: CDR1 MNHEY, CDR2 SMNVEV (reference sequence). V was clipped by 4 bases and J by 5 bases; unmatched bases: 14. CDR3 nucleotide sequence: TGTGCCAGCAGTTCGGGAAGAGGGGGCTCCTTCAACGAGCAGTACTTC. This translates into CASSSGRGGSFNEQYF.

The chain recombines TRBV6-1 with TRBJ2-7, with D possibly TRBD1 on 6 matching bases. Germline CDR1 is MNHNS and CDR2 is SASEGT. This CDR3 is 14 amino acids long. V was trimmed by 5 bases and J by 3 bases, leaving 14 bases between them. The CDR3 reads CASSFGTLDYEQYF. Written as DNA, the CDR3 is TGTGCCAGCAGTTTCGGGACATTGGACTACGAGCAGTACTTC.

CDR3 sequence: CSVGILGGGEQYF. The CDR3 bases are TGCAGCGTTGGTATTCTTGGGGGAGGCGAGCAGTACTTC. This rearrangement joins TRBV29-1 to TRBJ2-7, with D tentatively TRBD2 (6 bases). The CDR3 length is 13 residues. CDR1 is SQVTM and CDR2 is ANQGSEA in the germline V gene. V lost 4 bases, J lost 6 bases, and 16 bases lay in between.

This clone was seen only a few times. The chain couples TRBV15 to TRBJ2-1; 9 positions agree with TRBD2. CDR1 and CDR2 from the germline V gene are LNHNV and YYDKDF (reference sequence). The CDR3 spans 16 residues. Trimming took 5 bases from V and 5 from J; bases not matched to a gene: 10. The CDR3 DNA is TGTGCCACCAGCCCGCGGGGGGGAAGCGGGGACAATGAGCAGTTCTTC. Translating gives CATSPRGGSGDNEQFF.

This chain uses TRBV6-1 with TRBJ2-5, with D possibly TRBD1 on 6 matching bases. Germline values: CDR1 MNHNS, CDR2 SASEGT. This CDR3 region has 13 residues. The V gene lost 6 bases and the J gene lost 4 bases, with 12 bases spanning the gap. The DNA for the CDR3 is TGTGCCAGCAGGCGTACAGGGATAGAGACCCAGTACTTC. It codes for CASRRTGIETQYF.

This clone was counted a few times. V gene TRBV10-3 combines with J gene TRBJ1-2, with D uncertain. V shed 3 bases and J shed 6 bases, with 14 bases lying between them. The germline gives CDR1 ENHRY, CDR2 SYGVKD. The CDR3 has 14 amino acids. The CDR3 coding sequence is TGTGCCATCAGTGACGAGTTATTTAGGGATGGCTACACCTTC. Translating it yields CAISDELFRDGYTF.

J is TRBJ2-3 and V is TRBV1; the table names TRBD2, a call not compared with the DNA. TRBV1 is annotated as a pseudogene. This CDR3 has 14 amino acids. The CDR3 region is CTSAGGTCTDTQYF. The CDR3 DNA sequence: TGCACCAGCGCCGGGGGGACTTGCACAGATACGCAGTATTTT.

This clone appeared a single time. This chain links TRBV6-6 with TRBJ1-2; D unresolved. Germline V gene sequence: CDR1 MNHNY, CDR2 SVGAGI (reference sequence). V dropped 7 bases and J dropped 6 bases, with 18 bases sitting between them. There are 14 residues in the CDR3. CDR3 bases: TGTGCCAGCACCAGATTGAGGTCAAACGATGGCTACACCTTC. This translates into CASTRLRSNDGYTF.

The table lists this clone with a few counts. In nucleotides, the CDR3 is TGTGCCAGCAGCATTAACAGCGGCGCATCCAAAAACATTCAGTACTTC. Protein: CASSINSGASKNIQYF. V and J are TRBV7-4 and TRBJ2-4; D possibly corresponds to TRBD2 (5 bases). Germline CDR1 is SGHVT and CDR2 is SQSDAQ. This CDR3 region has 16 residues. Trimming removed 5 bases from V and 2 bases from J, with 16 bases in between.

This chain uses TRBV6-1 with TRBJ1-3; D possibly corresponds to TRBD1 (5 bases). The germline CDR1 and CDR2 sequences are MNHNS and SASEGT. The CDR3 extends over 15 amino acids. Between the trimmed V and J ends, which lost 3 bases and 2 bases, there was a span of 11 bases. DNA of the CDR3: TGTGCCAGCAGTGAGGCTGTCAGGGCTGGAAACACCATATATTTT. It specifies CASSEAVRAGNTIYF.

The chain couples TRBV10-3 to TRBJ2-3, with TRBD2 matching 14 bases. V lost 3 bases, J lost 2 bases, and 7 bases stayed unmatched. This CDR3 is 18 amino acids long. The germline gives CDR1 ENHRY, CDR2 SYGVKD. The CDR3 DNA reads TGTGCCATCAGTGATCCTGGGACTAGCGGGGGATACACAGATACGCAGTATTTT. Amino acid sequence: CAISDPGTSGGYTDTQYF.

The chain has TRBV7-2 and TRBJ2-5; D is tentatively TRBD1 or TRBD2 (6 bases each). With 5 bases removed from V and 1 base from J, the gap between germline ends came to 11 bases. Germline V gives CDR1 SGHTA, CDR2 FQGNSA. The CDR3 extends over 14 amino acids. The CDR3 protein is CASSRSGAQETQYF. The CDR3 DNA reads TGTGCCAGCAGCCGCTCGGGGGCCCAAGAGACCCAGTACTTC.